The 32 T cell receptor beta chains reported below all come from one sample, sequenced in a study of T cell responses to AZD1222 COVID-19 vaccine. Some clones are missing from TCRdb's copy, which holds only in-frame ones; the method was immunoSEQ multiplex PCR. Of 200,000 to 250,000 clones detected, 93% appear once; the ten largest clones hold 0.9% to 1.1%. Sample: peripheral blood, taken on day 0 of MenACWY control vaccination. The origin of the receptors is an adult in good health.

V gene TRBV7-9 combines with J gene TRBJ1-5; D perhaps matches TRBD1 (6 bases). The ends were cut back, 5 bases at V and 1 base at J, with 12 bases in the middle. CDR1 SEHNR and CDR2 FQNEAQ come from the germline V gene (reference sequence). This CDR3 has 15 amino acids. The CDR3 region has the DNA TGTGCCAGCAGCGTAGGGGGTATAAGCAATCAGCCCCAGCATTTT. Translating gives CASSVGGISNQPQHF.

This chain uses TRBV18 with TRBJ2-2; tentatively, D is TRBD2 (6 bases). The CDR3 spans 15 residues. CDR1 is KGHSH and CDR2 is LQKENI in the germline V gene. V lost 3 bases to trimming and J lost 2 bases, with 10 bases between them. CDR3 loop: CASSPDGRNTGELFF. Written as DNA, the CDR3 is TGTGCCAGCTCACCGGACGGGAGAAACACCGGGGAGCTGTTTTTT.

The V call is TRBV4-2, the J call TRBJ1-2, with D possibly being TRBD1 (6 bases). The CDR3 consists of 14 residues. Germline CDR1 is LGHNA and CDR2 is YNFKEQ. The V gene lost 2 bases and the J gene lost 3 bases, with 10 bases spanning the gap. As DNA, the CDR3 is TGTGCCAGCAGCCAACCGGACAGCTACTATGGCTACACCTTC. It encodes CASSQPDSYYGYTF.

The V and J genes are TRBV5-1 and TRBJ1-1, with TRBD1 matching 7 bases. This CDR3 region has 12 residues. Per the germline V gene, CDR1 is SGHRS and CDR2 is YFSETQ. V lost 1 base to trimming and J lost 8 bases; unmatched junction nucleotides: 2. This CDR3 is CASSLTGAEAFF. The CDR3 DNA is TGCGCCAGCAGCTTGACAGGGGCGGAAGCTTTCTTT.

The V gene is TRBV4-1, the J gene TRBJ1-2; possible D gene TRBD1, 6 bases. Germline V lookup: CDR1 MGHRA, CDR2 YSYEKL. The CDR3 runs 16 residues. The V end lost 3 bases, the J end lost 4 bases, and 18 bases lay between the germline ends. Here the CDR3 reads CASSQNRDGPPYGYTF. In nucleotides, the CDR3 is TGCGCCAGCAGCCAGAACAGGGACGGTCCCCCCTATGGCTACACCTTC.

The chain joins TRBV4-1 to TRBJ2-3, with 11 positions matching TRBD2. J was trimmed by 4 bases and V by 3 bases; bases with no gene match: 9. Germline CDR1 MGHRA, CDR2 YSYEKL. The CDR3 spans 17 residues. The CDR3 coding sequence is TGCGCCAGCAGCCACGGGTTAGCGGGGGGGCCGGCAGATACGCAGTATTTT. It is translated as CASSHGLAGGPADTQYF.

Note on this clone: Other nucleotide sequences in the sample specify the same CDR3. The V and J genes are TRBV3-1 (or the pseudogene TRBV3-2) and TRBJ1-2; D gene unclear. CDR3 length equals 12 residues. With 1 base removed from V and 5 bases from J, the gap between germline ends came to 5 bases. Per germline, CDR1 LGHDT and CDR2 YNNKEL (reference sequence). CDR3 sequence reads: CASSQAVYGYTF. The CDR3 DNA reads TGTGCCAGCAGCCAAGCCGTGTATGGCTACACCTTC.

This chain links TRBV3-1 (or the pseudogene TRBV3-2) with TRBJ1-2; 8 nucleotides agree with TRBD1. This CDR3 has 16 amino acids. Germline values: CDR1 LGHDT, CDR2 YNNKEL (reference sequence). V shed 1 base and J 5 bases; nucleotides not matched to a gene: 9. The CDR3 region is CASSQAVQGARYGYTF. In DNA form, the CDR3 reads TGTGCCAGCAGCCAAGCGGTGCAGGGGGCGCGTTATGGCTACACCTTC.

The chain is built from TRBV15 and TRBJ1-1; 7 nucleotides match TRBD1. In germline, CDR1 is LNHNV, CDR2 YYDKDF (reference sequence). The CDR3 contains 19 residues. With V trimmed by 5 bases and J by 0 bases, 18 bases remained unmatched. This CDR3 is CATSRGPQGGGGMNTEAFF. The CDR3 bases are TGTGCCACCAGCCGAGGGCCCCAGGGGGGCGGGGGTATGAACACTGAAGCTTTCTTT. The entire variable domain, with the rest obtained from reference TRBV15 and TRBJ1-1, is as follows: DAMVIQNPRYQVTQFGKPVTLSCSQTLNHNVMYWYQQKSSQAPKLLFHYYDKDFNNEADTPDNFQSRRPNTSFCFLDIRSPGLGDTAMYLCATSRGPQGGGGMNTEAFFGQGTRLTVV.

V gene TRBV6-5 combines with J gene TRBJ1-3, with 10 bases that match TRBD1. V lost 5 bases, J lost 2 bases, and 3 bases stayed unmatched. The CDR3 has 15 residues. From germline, CDR1 is MNHEY and CDR2 SVGAGI. Here the CDR3 reads CASSRQGAAGNTIYF. The CDR3 coding sequence is TGTGCCAGCAGTAGACAGGGGGCTGCTGGAAACACCATATATTTT.

This chain uses TRBV19 with TRBJ1-3, with no clear D. Germline values: CDR1 LNHDA, CDR2 SQIVND (reference sequence). The ends were cut back, 3 bases at V and 0 bases at J, with 12 bases in the middle. The CDR3 totals 16 residues. The CDR3 loop is CASSIRPGSSGNTIYF. CDR3 DNA: TGTGCCAGTAGTATTCGTCCAGGCAGCTCTGGAAACACCATATATTTT.

This rearrangement joins TRBV14 to TRBJ1-2; D remains unclear. The length of the CDR3 is 16 residues. Germline loops: CDR1 SGHDN, CDR2 FVKESK. Trimming shortened V by 6 bases and J by 5 bases, and 22 bases separated the two germline ends. The CDR3 DNA is TGTGCCAGCAGACCCTCCGGAGGCATGGGAGGGTATGGCTACACCTTC. Residues: CASRPSGGMGGYGYTF.

J is TRBJ1-5 and V is TRBV6-1; D is undetermined. V was pared by 0 bases and J by 7 bases, with 13 bases between. The CDR3 is 15 amino acids. The germline CDR1 and CDR2 sequences are MNHNS and SASEGT. CDR3 sequence: CASSEAREVWQPQHF. The CDR3 nucleotides are TGTGCCAGCAGTGAAGCGAGGGAGGTCTGGCAGCCCCAGCATTTT.

The V and J genes are TRBV29-1 and TRBJ1-5; 7 positions agree with TRBD1. This CDR3 has 14 amino acids. The J segment lost 4 bases and the V segment lost 4 bases, leaving 7 bases of the junction unmatched. Germline CDR1 SQVTM, CDR2 ANQGSEA. This chain's CDR3 is CSVGGNRGNQPQHF. The DNA of the CDR3 is TGCAGCGTTGGGGGAAACAGGGGTAATCAGCCCCAGCATTTT. Drawing the rest from reference TRBV29-1 and TRBJ1-5, the complete variable domain is SAVISQKPSRDICQRGTSLTIQCQVDSQVTMMFWYRQQPGQSLTLIATANQGSEATYESGFVIDKFPISRPNLTFSTLTVSNMSPEDSSIYLCSVGGNRGNQPQHFGDGTRLSIL.

The chain has TRBV12-3 or TRBV12-4 and TRBJ2-1; D is undetermined. V lost 6 bases and J lost 2, with 8 bases in between. The CDR3 runs to 13 residues. In nucleotides, the CDR3 is TGTGCCAGCAGCTATGGGGCCTACAATGAGCAGTTCTTC. Its translation: CASSYGAYNEQFF.

The chain employs TRBV30 and TRBJ1-2; TRBD1 agrees at 10 bases. Germline CDR1 and CDR2: GTSNPN and SVGIG (reference sequence). Unmatched junction bases numbered 5, after V lost 1 base and J lost 3 bases. The CDR3 loop spans 15 amino acids. The CDR3 loop reads CAWSAPGQGYYGYTF. Here the CDR3 DNA reads TGTGCCTGGAGTGCACCGGGACAGGGGTACTATGGCTACACCTTC.

This clone occurred once. The CDR3, as DNA: TGTGCCAGCAGGGAACAGCCGGGGCTTAGGGAAGCTTTCTTT. Translating it yields CASREQPGLREAFF. The V and J genes are TRBV2 and TRBJ1-1; TRBD1 might be the D (5 bases). The CDR3 has 14 residues. Looked up from germline, CDR1 is SNHLY and CDR2 is FYNNEI. V was cut by 6 bases and J by 8 bases, with 19 bases left in between.

The CDR3 reads CASSLLAGGSTDTQYF. CDR3 sequence (DNA): TGTGCCAGCAGCTTGCTAGCGGGGGGGAGCACAGATACGCAGTATTTT. The chain is built from TRBV11-2 and TRBJ2-3; 12 bases align to TRBD2. The CDR3 totals 16 residues. The V gene's germline CDR1 is SGHAT and CDR2 FQNNGV. The trim removed 3 bases at V and 0 bases at J, leaving 1 base unmatched.

This sequence joins TRBV18 and TRBJ1-6; perhaps TRBD1 as D (5 bases). The CDR3 extends over 15 amino acids. CDR1 and CDR2 from the germline V gene are KGHSH and LQKENI. V lost 6 bases, J lost 10 bases, and 19 bases lay in between. The CDR3, as DNA: TGTGCCAGCTCCCCGTCGTCAGGGCCCCAGTCACCCCTCCACTTT. Encoded protein: CASSPSSGPQSPLHF.

The rearrangement uses TRBV5-4 and TRBJ1-1, with D tentatively TRBD1 (5 bases). Trimming shortened V by 0 bases and J by 10 bases, and 16 bases separated the two germline ends. Germline loops: CDR1 SGHNT, CDR2 YYREEE (reference sequence). The CDR3 consists of 14 residues. The CDR3 reads CASSLGQGGSRAFF. DNA for the CDR3: TGTGCCAGCAGCTTGGGGCAGGGAGGTAGTAGAGCTTTCTTT.

The chain joins TRBV6-4 to TRBJ2-3; D gene ambiguous. Deletions cut 6 bases from V and 2 bases from J, with 12 bases between. CDR1 MRHNA and CDR2 SNTAGT come from the germline V gene. This CDR3 region has 14 residues. CDR3 DNA sequence: TGTGCCAGCAGCGCGACTCCTTACACAGATACGCAGTATTTT. Protein product: CASSATPYTDTQYF.

The chain recombines TRBV6-5 with TRBJ2-1; D call uncertain. Trimming removed 7 bases at V and 6 bases at J, with 10 bases between. CDR1 and CDR2 (germline): MNHEY, SVGAGI. This CDR3 contains 12 residues. The CDR3 DNA is TGTGCCAGCACCGACCCCCTCAATGAGCAGTTCTTC. This translates into CASTDPLNEQFF.

The rearrangement joins TRBV12-2 to TRBJ1-4. TRBV12-2 is designated a pseudogene. CDR3 length: 17 residues. The CDR3, as DNA: TGTGCAAGTCGCTTAGTTGCGGGGGCCGCAACTAATGAAAAACTGTTTTTT. Translating it yields CASRLVAGAATNEKLFF.

This rearrangement joins TRBV19 to TRBJ1-1, with D possibly matching TRBD1 (6 bases). Germline values: CDR1 LNHDA, CDR2 SQIVND (reference sequence). The CDR3 is 14 residues long. Trimming pared 2 bases from V and 7 bases from J, leaving 14 bases between. The CDR3 spells CASSIWTGALEAFF. In DNA, the CDR3 is TGTGCCAGTAGTATATGGACGGGGGCCCTTGAAGCTTTCTTT.

The V gene is TRBV11-2, the J gene TRBJ1-2; 10 bases map to TRBD1. CDR1 is SGHAT, CDR2 FQNNGV, per germline. Trimming at V came to 5 bases and at J to 4 bases, leaving 4 bases not matched to a gene. CDR3 length equals 14 residues. CDR3 nucleotide sequence: TGTGCCAGCAGCCCCGGGACAGGGGCCTATGGCTACACCTTC. This sequence encodes CASSPGTGAYGYTF.

The CDR3 DNA sequence: TGTGCCAGCAGTGACGGGGGGTTGGTGGGTCAGCCCCAGCATTTT. This gives the protein CASSDGGLVGQPQHF. The V and J genes are TRBV6-6 and TRBJ1-5; the D gene is possibly TRBD1 (5 bases). In germline, CDR1 is MNHNY, CDR2 SVGAGI (reference sequence). V lost 5 bases to trimming and J lost 6 bases, with 17 bases between them. The CDR3 is 15 amino acids.

Only one count was recorded for this clone. This chain's CDR3 is CASSSRGQSTDTQYF. The CDR3 nucleotides read TGCGCCAGCAGCTCTAGGGGGCAAAGCACAGATACGCAGTATTTT. The V and J genes are TRBV5-1 and TRBJ2-3; 7 nucleotides match TRBD1. The CDR3 is 15 amino acids. Unmatched junction bases numbered 4, after V lost 3 bases and J lost 0 bases. Germline V gene lookup returns CDR1 SGHRS and CDR2 YFSETQ.

The chain carries TRBV7-2 and TRBJ2-1, with TRBD2 matching over 10 bases. Germline CDR1 is SGHTA and CDR2 is FQGNSA. Losses at the gene ends were 7 bases for V and 9 bases for J; bases not matched to a gene: 9. The CDR3 loop spans 14 amino acids. CDR3 coding DNA: TGTGCCAGCACCTACGGACTAGCGGATAGTGAGCAGTTCTTC. It is translated as CASTYGLADSEQFF.

The chain joins TRBV6-2 or TRBV6-3 to TRBJ2-5; possible D gene TRBD2, 6 bases. Germline CDR1 and CDR2: MNHEY and SVGEGT. V shed 5 bases and J shed 1 base, with 14 bases lying between them. The CDR3 totals 15 residues. The CDR3 DNA follows: TGTGCCAGCAGTATACGAGGCGGGACCCAAGAGACCCAGTACTTC. As protein: CASSIRGGTQETQYF.

The V call is TRBV19, the J call TRBJ1-5; 9 positions match TRBD1. The V and J ends lost 7 bases and 7 bases, in that order; junction bases with no gene match: 8. Germline CDR1 is LNHDA and CDR2 is SQIVND (reference sequence). The CDR3 consists of 14 residues. Here the CDR3 DNA reads TGTGCCAGTATCGCCCGGGACAGGGCCCAGCCCCAGCATTTT. This translates into CASIARDRAQPQHF.

The chain employs TRBV6-5 and TRBJ1-2, with D maybe TRBD1 (5 bases). CDR1 and CDR2 (germline): MNHEY, SVGAGI. The CDR3 has 15 amino acids. Trimming took off 2 bases at V and 7 bases at J, with 17 bases between the two ends. CDR3 sequence: CASSYSKQGARGYTF. In DNA, the CDR3 is TGTGCCAGCAGTTACAGCAAGCAAGGGGCGCGTGGCTACACCTTC.

This chain connects TRBV11-2 to TRBJ1-3; no firm D call. There are 16 residues in the CDR3. Trimming pared 6 bases from V and 0 bases from J, leaving 15 bases between. Looked up from germline, CDR1 is SGHAT and CDR2 is FQNNGV. CDR3 region: CASSSQESYSGNTIYF. The CDR3 nucleotides are TGTGCCAGCAGTTCTCAAGAGTCCTACTCTGGAAACACCATATATTTT.